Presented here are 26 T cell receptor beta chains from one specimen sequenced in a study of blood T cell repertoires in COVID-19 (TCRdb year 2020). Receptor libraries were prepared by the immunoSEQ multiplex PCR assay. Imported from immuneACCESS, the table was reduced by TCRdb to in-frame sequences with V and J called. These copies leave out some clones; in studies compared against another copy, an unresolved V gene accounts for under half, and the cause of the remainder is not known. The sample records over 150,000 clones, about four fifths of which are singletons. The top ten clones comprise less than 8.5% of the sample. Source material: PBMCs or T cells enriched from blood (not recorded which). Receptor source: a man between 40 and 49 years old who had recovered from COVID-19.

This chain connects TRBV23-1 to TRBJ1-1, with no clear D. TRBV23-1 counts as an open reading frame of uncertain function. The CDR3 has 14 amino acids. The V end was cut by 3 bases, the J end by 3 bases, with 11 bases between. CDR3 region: CASSHGRLDTEAFF. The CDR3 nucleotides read TGCGCCAGCAGTCACGGGAGGTTGGACACTGAAGCTTTCTTT.

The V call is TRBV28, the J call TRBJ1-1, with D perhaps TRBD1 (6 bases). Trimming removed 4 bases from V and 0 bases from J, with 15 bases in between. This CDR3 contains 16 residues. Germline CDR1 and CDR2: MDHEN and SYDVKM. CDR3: CASSSPGRDMNTEAFF. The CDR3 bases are TGTGCCAGCAGTTCCCCCGGCAGGGACATGAACACTGAAGCTTTCTTT. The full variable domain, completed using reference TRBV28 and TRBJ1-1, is DVKVTQSSRYLVKRTGEKVFLECVQDMDHENMFWYRQDPGLGLRLIYFSYDVKMKEKGDIPEGYSVSREKKERFSLILESASTNQTSMYLCASSSPGRDMNTEAFFGQGTRLTVV.

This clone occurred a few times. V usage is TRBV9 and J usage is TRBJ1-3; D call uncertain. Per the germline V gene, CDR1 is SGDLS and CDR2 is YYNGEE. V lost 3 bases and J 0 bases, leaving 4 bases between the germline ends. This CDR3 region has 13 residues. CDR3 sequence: CASSANSGNTIYF. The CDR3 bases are TGTGCCAGCAGCGCCAACTCTGGAAACACCATATATTTT.

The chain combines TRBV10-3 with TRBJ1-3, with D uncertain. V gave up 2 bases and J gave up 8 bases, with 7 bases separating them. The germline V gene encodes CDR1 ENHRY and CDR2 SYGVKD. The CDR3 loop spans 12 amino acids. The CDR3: CAISERRDTIYF. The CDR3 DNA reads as TGTGCCATCAGTGAGCGGAGGGACACCATATATTTT.

The CDR3 nucleotides are TGTGCCAGCAGCTTCCAGGCAACCTACGAGCAGTACTTC. Protein product: CASSFQATYEQYF. The rearrangement links TRBV7-2 to TRBJ2-7, with no clear D. In germline, CDR1 is SGHTA, CDR2 FQGNSA. This CDR3 contains 13 residues. V dropped 3 bases and J dropped 2 bases, with 8 bases sitting between them.

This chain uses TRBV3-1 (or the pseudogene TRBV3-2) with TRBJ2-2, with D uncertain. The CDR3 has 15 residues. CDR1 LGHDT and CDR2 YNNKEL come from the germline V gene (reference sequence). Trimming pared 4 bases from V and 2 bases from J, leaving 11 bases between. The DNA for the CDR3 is TGTGCCAGCAGCCCACTCCGGGTTAACACCGGGGAGCTGTTTTTT. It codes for CASSPLRVNTGELFF.

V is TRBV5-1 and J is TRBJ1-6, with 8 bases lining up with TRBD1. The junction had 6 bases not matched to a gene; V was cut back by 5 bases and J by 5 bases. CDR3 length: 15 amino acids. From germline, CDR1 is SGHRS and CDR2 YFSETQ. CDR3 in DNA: TGCGCCAGCAGGTCCAGGGGGCTCGATAATTCACCCCTCCACTTT. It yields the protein CASRSRGLDNSPLHF. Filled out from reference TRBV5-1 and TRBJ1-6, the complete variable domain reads KAGVTQTPRYLIKTRGQQVTLSCSPISGHRSVSWYQQTPGQGLQFLFEYFSETQRNKGNFPGRFSGRQFSNSRSEMNVSTLELGDSALYLCASRSRGLDNSPLHFGNGTRLTVT.

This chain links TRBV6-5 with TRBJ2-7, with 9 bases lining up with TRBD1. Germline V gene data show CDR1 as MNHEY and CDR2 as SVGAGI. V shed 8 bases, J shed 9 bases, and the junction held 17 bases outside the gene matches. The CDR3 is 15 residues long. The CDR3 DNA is TGTGCCAGCGCTGAAACCGGGACAGGGACCACACGGCAGTACTTC. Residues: CASAETGTGTTRQYF.

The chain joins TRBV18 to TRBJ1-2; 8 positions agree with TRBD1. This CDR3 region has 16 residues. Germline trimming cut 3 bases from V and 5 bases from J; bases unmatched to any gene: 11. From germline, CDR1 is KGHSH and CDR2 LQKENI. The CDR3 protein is CASSPNPGQAGYGYTF. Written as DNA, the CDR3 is TGTGCCAGCTCACCTAACCCGGGACAGGCTGGATATGGCTACACCTTC.

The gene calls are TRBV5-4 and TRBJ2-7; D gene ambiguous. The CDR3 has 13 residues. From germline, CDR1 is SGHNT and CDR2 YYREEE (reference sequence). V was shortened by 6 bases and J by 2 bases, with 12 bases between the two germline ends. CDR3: CASISWAPYEQYF. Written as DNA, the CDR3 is TGTGCCAGCATAAGTTGGGCTCCCTACGAGCAGTACTTC.

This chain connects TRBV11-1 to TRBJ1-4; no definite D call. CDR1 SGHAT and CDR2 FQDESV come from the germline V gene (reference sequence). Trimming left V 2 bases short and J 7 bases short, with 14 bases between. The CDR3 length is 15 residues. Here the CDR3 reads CASSLSGGVGEKLFF. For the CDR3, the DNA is TGTGCCAGCAGCTTAAGCGGCGGAGTCGGTGAAAAACTGTTTTTT.

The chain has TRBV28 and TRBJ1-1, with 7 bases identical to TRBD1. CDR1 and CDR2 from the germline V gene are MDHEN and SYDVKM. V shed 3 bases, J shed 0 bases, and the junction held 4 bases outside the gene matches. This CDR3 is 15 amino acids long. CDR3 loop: CASSFTGVMNTEAFF. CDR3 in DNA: TGTGCCAGCAGTTTTACAGGGGTTATGAACACTGAAGCTTTCTTT.

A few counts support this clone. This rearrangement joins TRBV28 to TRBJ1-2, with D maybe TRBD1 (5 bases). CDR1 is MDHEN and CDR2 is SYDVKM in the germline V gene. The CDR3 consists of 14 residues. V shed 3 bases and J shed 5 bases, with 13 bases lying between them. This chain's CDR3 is CASSFRGERYGYTF. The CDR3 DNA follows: TGTGCCAGCAGTTTTCGGGGGGAGAGGTATGGCTACACCTTC.

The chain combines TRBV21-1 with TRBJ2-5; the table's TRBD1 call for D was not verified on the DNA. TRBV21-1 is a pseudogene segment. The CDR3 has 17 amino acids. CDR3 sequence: CASSNKLDRSVQETQYF. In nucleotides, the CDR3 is TGTGCCAGCAGCAATAAGTTGGACAGGAGCGTCCAAGAGACCCAGTACTTC.

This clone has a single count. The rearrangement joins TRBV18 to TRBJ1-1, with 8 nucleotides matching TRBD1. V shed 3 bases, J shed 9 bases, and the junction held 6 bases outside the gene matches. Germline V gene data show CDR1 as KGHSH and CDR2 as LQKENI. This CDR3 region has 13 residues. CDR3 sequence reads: CASSPPGQGQAFF. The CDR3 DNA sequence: TGTGCCAGCTCACCTCCCGGACAGGGACAAGCTTTCTTT.

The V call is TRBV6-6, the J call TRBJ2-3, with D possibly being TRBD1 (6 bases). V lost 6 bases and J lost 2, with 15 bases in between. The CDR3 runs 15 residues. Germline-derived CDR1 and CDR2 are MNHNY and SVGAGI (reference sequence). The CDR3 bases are TGTGCCAGCAGCCCCAGCGGACAGAACACAGATACGCAGTATTTT. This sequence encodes CASSPSGQNTDTQYF.

For the CDR3, the DNA is TGTGCTAGTGGTTTGGACGAAATGCCTCACAGGGATCCGGACACTGAAGCTTTCTTT. The encoded protein is CASGLDEMPHRDPDTEAFF. The V gene is TRBV12-5, the J gene TRBJ1-1; possibly TRBD1 for D (6 bases). The germline gives CDR1 LGHNT, CDR2 FRNRAP. The length of the CDR3 is 19 residues. V lost 1 base and J lost 3, with 24 bases in between.

In DNA form, the CDR3 reads TGTGCCAGCGCCGGACAGAATAATGAAAAACTGTTTTTT. Protein sequence: CASAGQNNEKLFF. This chain links TRBV7-6 with TRBJ1-4, with TRBD1 as a possible D gene (6 bases). V shed 8 bases and J shed 4 bases, with 11 bases lying between them. Germline V lookup: CDR1 SGHVS, CDR2 FNYEAQ. The CDR3 sequence is 13 residues long.

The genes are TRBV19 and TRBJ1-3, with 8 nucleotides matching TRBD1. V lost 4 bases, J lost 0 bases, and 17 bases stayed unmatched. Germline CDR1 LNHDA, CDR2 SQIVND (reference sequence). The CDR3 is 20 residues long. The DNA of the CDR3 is TGTGCCAGTAGTAGAATTATTAAGGGGGACAGGATTATCTCTGGAAACACCATATATTTT. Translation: CASSRIIKGDRIISGNTIYF.

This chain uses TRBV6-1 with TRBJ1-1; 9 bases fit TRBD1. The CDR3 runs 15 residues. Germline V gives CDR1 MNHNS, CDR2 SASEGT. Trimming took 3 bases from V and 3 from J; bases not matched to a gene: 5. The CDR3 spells CASSEPTGGYTEAFF. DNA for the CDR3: TGTGCCAGCAGTGAGCCGACAGGGGGGTACACTGAAGCTTTCTTT.

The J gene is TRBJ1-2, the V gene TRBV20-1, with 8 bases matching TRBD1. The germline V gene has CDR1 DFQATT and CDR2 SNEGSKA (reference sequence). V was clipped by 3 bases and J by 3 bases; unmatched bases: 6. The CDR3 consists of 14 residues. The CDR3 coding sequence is TGCAGTGCTAGTGTCCAGGGGGCAGACTATGGCTACACCTTC. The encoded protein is CSASVQGADYGYTF.

CDR3 loop: CASSLGVGTMSSGNTIYF. The CDR3 DNA follows: TGTGCCAGCAGCTTGGGGGTCGGGACAATGAGTTCTGGAAACACCATATATTTT. This chain joins TRBV5-4 and TRBJ1-3; weak D call: TRBD1 (6 bases). CDR1 and CDR2 from the germline V gene are SGHNT and YYREEE (reference sequence). The CDR3 runs 18 residues. V shed 0 bases and J shed 1 base, with 17 bases lying between them.

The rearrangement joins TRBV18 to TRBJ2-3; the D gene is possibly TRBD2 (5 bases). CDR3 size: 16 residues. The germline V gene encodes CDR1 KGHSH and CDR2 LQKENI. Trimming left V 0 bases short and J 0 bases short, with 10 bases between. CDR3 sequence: CASSPPRGLSTDTQYF. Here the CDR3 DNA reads TGTGCCAGCTCACCACCGAGAGGGTTAAGCACAGATACGCAGTATTTT.

This CDR3 is CASSLGSTGGRETQYF. The CDR3 nucleotides are TGCGCCAGCAGCTTGGGCTCGACAGGGGGCAGGGAGACCCAGTACTTC. The chain uses TRBV5-1 and TRBJ2-5; TRBD1 matches 10 bases. Germline values: CDR1 SGHRS, CDR2 YFSETQ. V was pared by 0 bases and J by 5 bases, with 7 bases of the junction left unmatched. The CDR3 loop spans 16 amino acids.

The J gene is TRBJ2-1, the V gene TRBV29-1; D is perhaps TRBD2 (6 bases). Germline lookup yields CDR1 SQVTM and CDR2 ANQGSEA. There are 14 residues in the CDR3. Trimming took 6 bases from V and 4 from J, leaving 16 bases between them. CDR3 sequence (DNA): TGCAGCGTCTCCCAAGGGACTCTTTACAATGAGCAGTTCTTC. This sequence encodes CSVSQGTLYNEQFF.

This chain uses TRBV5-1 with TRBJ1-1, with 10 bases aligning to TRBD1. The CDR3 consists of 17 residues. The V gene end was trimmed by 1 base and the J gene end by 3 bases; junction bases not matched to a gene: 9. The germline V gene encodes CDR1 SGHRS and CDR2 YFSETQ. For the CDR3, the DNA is TGCGCCAGCAGCTTGCCTCCGGGACAGGGGTTCTACACTGAAGCTTTCTTT. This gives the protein CASSLPPGQGFYTEAFF.